These 30 T cell receptor beta chains were sequenced from one sample in a study of T cells after yellow fever vaccination. TCRdb reprocessed the 5' RACE reads with MiXCR, giving one entry per CDR3 protein. The data contain about 45,000 distinct CDR3 sequences, 6.5% to 8.5% of them singletons. This material consisted of CD8+ T cells not binding an NS4B(214-222) dextramer, sorted from PBMCs, taken 45 days after the yellow fever booster vaccination. Every receptor here comes from a man aged 25-45 years who received the YFV17D yellow fever vaccine.

There are many counts of this clonotype. The chain employs TRBV6-5 and TRBJ2-7; a weak D match, TRBD1 (5 bases). The CDR3 is made up of 14 amino acids. Germline V gives CDR1 MNHEY, CDR2 SVGAGI. The ends were cut back, 0 bases at V and 3 bases at J, with 9 bases in the middle. In DNA form, the CDR3 reads TGTGCCAGCAGTTACTCGGACACCCACTACGAGCAGTACTTC. This sequence encodes CASSYSDTHYEQYF.

This clonotype has a count of ten or more. The chain recombines TRBV6-2 or TRBV6-3 with TRBJ2-3; D is ambiguous. Trimming left V 2 bases short and J 2 bases short, with 8 bases between. Germline assignment: CDR1 MNHEY and CDR2 SVGEGT. The CDR3 totals 14 residues. The CDR3 loop is CASSYDSITDTQYF. In nucleotides, the CDR3 is TGTGCCAGCAGTTACGATTCCATCACAGATACGCAGTATTTT.

The CDR3 reads CAWSTGGYEQYF. Written as DNA, the CDR3 is TGTGCCTGGAGTACAGGGGGCTACGAGCAGTACTTC. The chain uses TRBV30 and TRBJ2-7; 8 bases are a match to TRBD1. The CDR3 has 12 amino acids. Looked up from germline, CDR1 is GTSNPN and CDR2 is SVGIG (reference sequence). With V trimmed by 2 bases and J by 3 bases, 0 bases remained unmatched.

This chain joins TRBV4-3 and TRBJ2-1; weak D call: TRBD2 (5 bases). V shed 1 base and J shed 5 bases, with 6 bases lying between them. The V gene's germline CDR1 is LGHNA and CDR2 YSLEER. This CDR3 comprises 13 residues. This chain's CDR3 is CASSQGEHNEQFF. The DNA of the CDR3 is TGCGCCAGCAGCCAAGGGGAGCACAATGAGCAGTTCTTC.

The sample holds many counts of this clonotype. The chain is built from TRBV12-3 or TRBV12-4 and TRBJ2-4; a possible D gene is TRBD2 (5 bases). Trimming pared 5 bases from V and 3 bases from J, leaving 17 bases between. The CDR3 extends over 16 amino acids. The chain's CDR3 is CASSSAGVRNKNIQYF. In DNA form, the CDR3 reads TGTGCCAGCAGTAGTGCCGGGGTACGGAACAAAAACATTCAGTACTTC.

The sample holds many counts of this clonotype. In DNA form, the CDR3 reads TGTGCCAGCAGTTACCCGGGAGAGCTGTTTTTT. This encodes CASSYPGELFF. The gene calls are TRBV6-2 or TRBV6-3 and TRBJ2-2; TRBD2 is a possible D gene (5 bases). This CDR3 spans 11 amino acids. Germline CDR1 MNHEY, CDR2 SVGEGT. V was shortened by 2 bases and J by 11 bases, with 6 bases between the two germline ends.

This clonotype was counted many times. This sequence joins TRBV3-1 and TRBJ2-1; D tentatively fits TRBD1 or TRBD2 (5 bases each). The CDR3 runs to 12 residues. Germline values: CDR1 LGHDT, CDR2 YNNKEL (reference sequence). V was cut by 10 bases and J by 8 bases, with 15 bases left in between. Written as DNA, the CDR3 is TGTGCCACTCAACGAGGGGTCTATGAGCAGTTCTTC. Its protein product is CATQRGVYEQFF.

With respect to this clonotype: A read error is possible here, since a much larger clone lies one base away. CDR3 sequence reads: CASNPRGPFCYEQYF. The CDR3 coding sequence is TGTGCCAGCAACCCCAGGGGACCCTTCTGTTACGAGCAGTACTTC. This chain links TRBV7-2 with TRBJ2-7, with D possibly TRBD1 on 6 matching bases. In germline, CDR1 is SGHTA, CDR2 FQGNSA. With 7 bases removed from V and 4 bases from J, the gap between germline ends came to 20 bases. The CDR3 runs to 15 residues.

This clonotype has at least ten counts. The chain uses TRBV30 and TRBJ2-7, with D possibly being TRBD2 (5 bases). Trimming took off 0 bases at V and 4 bases at J, with 7 bases between the two ends. The CDR3 extends over 12 amino acids. Germline values: CDR1 GTSNPN, CDR2 SVGIG (reference sequence). The CDR3 sequence: CAWSVLGYEQYF. The DNA for the CDR3 is TGTGCCTGGAGTGTACTAGGGTACGAGCAGTACTTC. The variable domain in full, with the rest retrieved from reference TRBV30 and TRBJ2-7, is SQTIHQWPATLVQPVGSPLSLECTVEGTSNPNLYWYRQAAGRGLQLLFYSVGIGQISSEVPQNLSASRPQDRQFILSSKKLLLSDSGFYLCAWSVLGYEQYFGPGTRLTVT.

This clonotype has at least ten counts. The chain joins TRBV20-1 to TRBJ2-2; 7 bases agree with TRBD2. The CDR3 is made up of 13 amino acids. V shed 5 bases and J 3 bases; nucleotides not matched to a gene: 3. Germline-derived CDR1 and CDR2 are DFQATT and SNEGSKA (reference sequence). The CDR3 DNA reads TGCAGTGCTTCCGCGGGGGACACCGGGGAGCTGTTTTTT. This sequence encodes CSASAGDTGELFF.

Ten or more counts support this clonotype. The J gene is TRBJ2-4, the V gene TRBV6-2 or TRBV6-3; TRBD1 matches at 9 bases. V dropped 4 bases and J dropped 15; count of bases not matched to a gene: 10. The CDR3 totals 13 residues. Germline values: CDR1 MNHEY, CDR2 SVGEGT. CDR3 residues: CASSLVDRGTWYF. CDR3 DNA sequence: TGTGCCAGCAGTTTGGTCGACAGGGGGACCTGGTACTTC.

Many counts were recorded for this clonotype. The chain has TRBV7-2 and TRBJ2-1; TRBD2 is a possible D gene (5 bases). Trimming removed 4 bases at V and 0 bases at J, with 28 bases between. Germline CDR1 SGHTA, CDR2 FQGNSA. CDR3 length equals 21 residues. The CDR3 loop is CASSSQPTGAVGSGSYNEQFF. CDR3 sequence (DNA): TGTGCCAGCAGCTCTCAACCCACGGGTGCAGTTGGGAGTGGCTCCTACAATGAGCAGTTCTTC.

The gene calls are TRBV5-1 and TRBJ2-1; perhaps TRBD2 as D (5 bases). This CDR3 has 15 residues. CDR1 SGHRS and CDR2 YFSETQ come from the germline V gene. The ends were cut back, 0 bases at V and 8 bases at J, with 15 bases in the middle. CDR3 in DNA: TGCGCCAGCAGCTTGGATAGCCGTTCGGGATATGAGCAGTTCTTC. It specifies CASSLDSRSGYEQFF.

This clonotype came up a few times. V usage is TRBV27 and J usage is TRBJ2-1, with D perhaps TRBD2 (6 bases). V lost 8 bases and J lost 2, with 13 bases in between. The CDR3 totals 14 residues. Per the germline V gene, CDR1 is MNHEY and CDR2 is SMNVEV (reference sequence). The CDR3 coding sequence is TGTGCCAGCGGAGCAGGAGGGGCCTACAATGAGCAGTTCTTC. Translation gives CASGAGGAYNEQFF.

This clonotype was recorded many times. The gene calls are TRBV29-1 and TRBJ2-7; 8 nucleotides align to TRBD1. J gave up 9 bases and V 1 base, and 8 bases lay outside the gene matches. Germline V gives CDR1 SQVTM, CDR2 ANQGSEA. The CDR3 covers 13 residues. In DNA form, the CDR3 reads TGCAGCGTTGAAGCCCCATCAGGGGGCGGGCAGTACTTC. Amino acids: CSVEAPSGGGQYF.

This clonotype was seen many times. The chain is built from TRBV18 and TRBJ2-6; no clear D gene. Germline V gene data show CDR1 as KGHSH and CDR2 as LQKENI. The CDR3 totals 15 residues. Trimming cost V 3 bases and J 0 bases, with 6 bases left between them. CDR3 nucleotides: TGTGCCAGCTCACCTGGCTACTCTGGGGCCAACGTCCTGACTTTC. This sequence encodes CASSPGYSGANVLTF.

This clonotype was seen many times. The CDR3 DNA reads as TGTGCCAGCAGCGCGGGACAGGGGCTGTTGGGGGAGCAGTTCTTC. Residues: CASSAGQGLLGEQFF. The chain employs TRBV13 and TRBJ2-1, with 10 bases aligning to TRBD1. Germline V gene sequence: CDR1 PRHDT, CDR2 FYEKMQ (reference sequence). This CDR3 is 15 amino acids long. J gave up 10 bases and V 5 bases, and 11 bases lay outside the gene matches.

Many counts were recorded for this clonotype. CDR3 sequence reads: CASSFMGQGYEQYF. Written as DNA, the CDR3 is TGTGCCAGCAGTTTCATGGGGCAAGGGTACGAGCAGTACTTC. The genes are TRBV28 and TRBJ2-7, with D possibly matching TRBD1 (5 bases). Trimming stripped 3 bases from V and 4 bases from J, with 13 bases between. Germline V gives CDR1 MDHEN, CDR2 SYDVKM. CDR3 length: 14 amino acids.

In its sample, this clonotype was seen many times. The J gene is TRBJ2-1, the V gene TRBV4-2; no reliable D call. The CDR3 extends over 19 amino acids. V shed 0 bases and J shed 0 bases, with 18 bases lying between them. In germline, CDR1 is LGHNA, CDR2 YNFKEQ. CDR3 coding DNA: TGTGCCAGCAGCCAAGATCCATATCTCGGTGGCGACTCCTACAATGAGCAGTTCTTC. Its translation: CASSQDPYLGGDSYNEQFF.

This clonotype was picked up many times. The rearrangement links TRBV20-1 to TRBJ2-7; D is unclear. V lost 0 bases, J lost 0 bases, and 9 bases lay in between. The germline V gene encodes CDR1 DFQATT and CDR2 SNEGSKA (reference sequence). The CDR3 totals 14 residues. CDR3: CSARDMESSYEQYF. CDR3 sequence (DNA): TGCAGTGCTAGAGATATGGAGAGCTCCTACGAGCAGTACTTC.

This clonotype was detected many times. V and J are TRBV3-1 and TRBJ2-7; TRBD2 matches 16 bases. This CDR3 comprises 13 residues. Trimming removed 6 bases from V and 10 bases from J; junction bases left unmatched: 3. Germline loops: CDR1 LGHDT, CDR2 YNNKEL (reference sequence). As DNA, the CDR3 is TGTGCCAGCAGGGGACTAGCGGGAGGGGAACAGTACTTC. It translates to CASRGLAGGEQYF.

In its sample, this clonotype was seen many times. The rearrangement uses TRBV5-1 and TRBJ2-2; 7 nucleotides match TRBD2. With 0 bases clipped from V and 2 bases from J, the junction kept 1 base outside the gene matches. The germline gives CDR1 SGHRS, CDR2 YFSETQ. There are 15 residues in the CDR3. CDR3 DNA: TGCGCCAGCAGCTTGGCTAGCGGAAACACCGGGGAGCTGTTTTTT. It yields the protein CASSLASGNTGELFF.

This clonotype was recorded at least ten times. The genes are TRBV7-9 and TRBJ2-7; D is perhaps TRBD2 (6 bases). V was clipped by 5 bases and J by 3 bases, with 14 bases between them. The CDR3 length is 14 residues. CDR1 SEHNR and CDR2 FQNEAQ come from the germline V gene (reference sequence). The CDR3 nucleotides read TGTGCCAGCAGCCGATCCTCCGGGGGCTACGAGCAGTACTTC. This sequence encodes CASSRSSGGYEQYF.

This chain joins TRBV28 and TRBJ2-7, with TRBD2 matching 8 bases. CDR1 MDHEN and CDR2 SYDVKM come from the germline V gene. The V and J ends lost 5 bases and 3 bases, in that order; junction bases with no gene match: 9. This CDR3 is built from 15 residues. The CDR3 DNA follows: TGTGCCAGCAGTCAACTAGCGGACGGGGACTACGAGCAGTACTTC. As protein: CASSQLADGDYEQYF.

This clonotype was detected many times. The chain has TRBV7-2 and TRBJ2-7, with D possibly being TRBD1 (6 bases). CDR1 and CDR2 (germline): SGHTA, FQGNSA. Trimming took off 5 bases at V and 4 bases at J, with 12 bases between the two ends. The CDR3 contains 13 residues. As DNA, the CDR3 is TGTGCCAGCAGCCTAAGACAGGTTTACGAGCAGTACTTC. Protein sequence: CASSLRQVYEQYF.

The genes are TRBV20-1 and TRBJ2-1; 13 nucleotides line up with TRBD2. From germline, CDR1 is DFQATT and CDR2 SNEGSKA (reference sequence). The CDR3 covers 15 residues. V gave up 3 bases and J gave up 6 bases; unmatched junction bases: 5. Here the CDR3 reads CSARSGTSGTNEQFF. In DNA, the CDR3 is TGCAGTGCTAGGAGTGGGACTAGCGGGACCAATGAGCAGTTCTTC.

The CDR3 nucleotides are TGTGCCAGCAGTGAACGAATAGAGAACACCTACCTGGTTGATACGCAGTATTTT. Translation gives CASSERIENTYLVDTQYF. This sequence joins TRBV25-1 and TRBJ2-3, with no clear D. CDR3 length: 18 amino acids. Trimming stripped 2 bases from V and 6 bases from J, with 24 bases between. Germline lookup yields CDR1 MGHDK and CDR2 SYGVNS.

The table lists this clonotype with many counts. The rearrangement links TRBV9 to TRBJ2-4; weak D call: TRBD2 (5 bases). V was pared by 3 bases and J by 16 bases, with 20 bases between. There are 13 residues in the CDR3. Per the germline V gene, CDR1 is SGDLS and CDR2 is YYNGEE. CDR3 DNA: TGTGCCAGCAGCGACGGGATTGTTGGCCGGCGATACTTC. Protein sequence: CASSDGIVGRRYF.

This clonotype occurred many times. The rearrangement links TRBV12-3 or TRBV12-4 to TRBJ2-7; no reliable D call. V gave up 5 bases and J gave up 1 base, with 9 bases separating them. CDR3 size: 13 residues. The CDR3 DNA follows: TGTGCCAGCAGTGAGAACCCATCCTACGAGCAGTACTTC. Translated: CASSENPSYEQYF.

At least ten counts were recorded for this clonotype. One end of the junction fails to match germline, which may point to a read error. The CDR3, as DNA: TGTGCCACCAGCAGAGCGGGAGCCTCCCACGAGCAGTACTTC. This sequence encodes CATSRAGASHEQYF. The chain couples TRBV15 to TRBJ2-7; D may be TRBD2 (6 bases). Germline CDR1 and CDR2: LNHNV and YYDKDF (reference sequence). CDR3 length: 14 residues.